Listed below are T cell receptor beta chains from one sample, sequenced in a study of cytomegalovirus exposure and HLA in healthy donors. The repertoire was sequenced with immunoSEQ multiplex PCR; TCRdb's copy has only in-frame clones and lacks some. The sample records about 130,000 clones, approximately 80% being singletons. Specimen: PBMCs. The receptors here all came from a man aged 18 to 35 in good health and CMV-seronegative. The conserved cysteine and the conserved F or W are not part of the CDR3 here. The order of the fields is D gene, V gene, J gene, CDR3 protein. The D gene is left open where the match is weak.

-,TRBV7-6,TRBJ1-1,ASTLRGNTEAF
-,TRBV5-5,TRBJ2-5,ASSSGLLGRKETQY
TRBD1,TRBV19,TRBJ1-5,ASSIRGLGNQSQH
TRBD1,TRBV30,TRBJ2-6,ACTGTDLTTHSGANVLT
-,TRBV7-8,TRBJ1-2,ASSLALVGGDYGYT
-,TRBV11-2,TRBJ2-7,ASSAGPNYEQY
TRBD2,TRBV5-6,TRBJ2-7,ASSFATSGGPLFYEQY
-,TRBV10-2,TRBJ1-1,ASRGGNTEAF
-,TRBV28,TRBJ2-1,ASRRTVGSSSGNNEQF
-,TRBV11-2,TRBJ2-2,ASSLAARLRGNTGELF